This TCR beta chain was retrieved from a study of Tregs in tolerant kidney transplant recipients. Study observations and caveats: Activated donor B cell expansion appeared to reveal the most relevant donor-specific TCRbeta repertoire. This study did not directly address biological reproducibility. For some patients, primers changed over time, blocking nucleotide-level comparison.

TCRdb keeps only in-frame clones here, not all; method: immunoSEQ multiplex PCR. The data contain under 95,000 clones, 75% to 95% of them singletons. Points on this clone: Its cognate antigen is unknown.

An overnight rest at 37°C with around 210 IU/ml IL-2 preceded regulatory T cell sorting from thawed PBMCs. The material sequenced was Tregs from blood, taken before the transplant. The TCR was taken from a human donor who received a combined kidney and bone marrow transplant.

As DNA, the CDR3 is TGTGCCAGCAGCTACTCCCGGGACTGGGGTGCCAATGAGCAGTTCTTC. This codes for CASSYSRDWGANEQFF. This chain joins TRBV7-3 and TRBJ2-1; maybe TRBD2 (6 bases). This CDR3 comprises 16 residues. Germline CDR1 is SGHTA and CDR2 is FQGTGA. V lost 4 bases to trimming and J lost 6 bases, with 19 bases between them. The full variable domain, completed using reference TRBV7-3 and TRBJ2-1, is GAGVSQTPSNKVTEKGKYVELRCDPISGHTALYWYRQSLGQGPEFLIYFQGTGAADDSGLPNDRFFAVRPEGSVSTLKIQRTERGDSAVYLCASSYSRDWGANEQFFGPGTRLTVL.